One TCR beta chain is described in this entry. The germline CDR1 and CDR2 sequences are SGHKS and YYEKEE (reference sequence). The CDR3 is 14 residues long. V lost 4 bases and J 3 bases, leaving 11 bases between the germline ends. Authors' methods: Amplification of reference gene primers was used by the study to estimate nucleated cell counts. The assay was immunoSEQ multiplex PCR, and TCRdb's table has in-frame clones only and misses some. V and J calls and clone size are as listed in that table; D and trimming were resolved from the DNA. The sample consists of 250,000 to 300,000 clones, over 75% of them appearing once. The sample belongs to a study of blood T cell repertoires in COVID-19.

The receptor's source is a woman aged 70-85 years with acute or convalescent COVID-19. The rearrangement links TRBV5-5 to TRBJ1-3; no clear D gene. What was sequenced was peripheral blood. CDR3 nucleotide sequence: TGTGCCAGCAGCCTTAGAGTTGGTGGAAACACCATATATTTT. It encodes CASSLRVGGNTIYF.